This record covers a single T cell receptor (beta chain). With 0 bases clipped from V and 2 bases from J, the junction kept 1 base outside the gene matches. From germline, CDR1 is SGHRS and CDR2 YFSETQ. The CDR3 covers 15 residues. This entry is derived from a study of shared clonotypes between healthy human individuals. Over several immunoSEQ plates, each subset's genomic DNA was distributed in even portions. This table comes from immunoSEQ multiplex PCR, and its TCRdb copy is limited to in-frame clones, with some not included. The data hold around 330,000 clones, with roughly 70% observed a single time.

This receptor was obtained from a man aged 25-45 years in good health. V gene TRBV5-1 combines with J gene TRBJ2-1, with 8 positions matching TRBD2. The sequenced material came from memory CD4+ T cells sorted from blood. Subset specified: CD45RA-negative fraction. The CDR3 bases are TGCGCCAGCAGCTTGGGGGGACTAGCCTACAATGAGCAGTTCTTC. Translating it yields CASSLGGLAYNEQFF. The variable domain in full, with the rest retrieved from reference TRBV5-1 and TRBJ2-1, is KAGVTQTPRYLIKTRGQQVTLSCSPISGHRSVSWYQQTPGQGLQFLFEYFSETQRNKGNFPGRFSGRQFSNSRSEMNVSTLELGDSALYLCASSLGGLAYNEQFFGPGTRLTVL.